This entry lists 26 T cell receptor beta chains sequenced from one sample in a study of CD8 T cells in Susac syndrome. RNA, at about 0.45 to 1 ug, was reverse transcribed with random hexamers. TCRdb recomputed calls from the immunoSEQ multiplex PCR reads with MiXCR, one row per CDR3 protein. Altogether 110,000 or so distinct CDR3 sequences are present, approximately 93% being singletons, with the ten largest covering just under 0.095%. The sample consisted of CD4+ T cells from PBMCs. All receptors come from a human donor with multiple sclerosis.

This clonotype has just a few counts. The gene calls are TRBV29-1 and TRBJ1-1; D ambiguous. Germline lookup yields CDR1 SQVTM and CDR2 ANQGSEA. The CDR3 runs to 12 residues. The V end was cut by 4 bases, the J end by 10 bases, with 16 bases between. The CDR3: CSVVAETWTAFF. CDR3 nucleotide sequence: TGCAGCGTTGTGGCAGAAACTTGGACAGCTTTCTTT. Using reference TRBV29-1 and TRBJ1-1 for the parts outside the CDR3, the full variable domain is SAVISQKPSRDICQRGTSLTIQCQVDSQVTMMFWYRQQPGQSLTLIATANQGSEATYESGFVIDKFPISRPNLTFSTLTVSNMSPEDSSIYLCSVVAETWTAFFGQGTRLTVV.

This clonotype was found a few times. The chain combines TRBV7-9 with TRBJ1-2; D remains ambiguous. Germline V gene data show CDR1 as SEHNR and CDR2 as FQNEAQ (reference sequence). CDR3 length: 11 residues. Trimming stripped 2 bases from V and 8 bases from J, with 6 bases between. The CDR3 protein is CASSLKDGYTF. The CDR3 bases are TGTGCCAGCAGCTTAAAGGACGGCTACACCTTC.

The rearrangement links TRBV27 to TRBJ1-5, with 8 positions matching TRBD1. Germline V gene sequence: CDR1 MNHEY, CDR2 SMNVEV (reference sequence). There are 15 residues in the CDR3. The V and J ends lost 0 bases and 9 bases, in that order; junction bases with no gene match: 7. The CDR3 sequence: CASSLSWQGAWPQHF. CDR3 sequence (DNA): TGTGCCAGCAGTTTATCGTGGCAGGGGGCTTGGCCCCAGCATTTT.

The rearrangement joins TRBV2 to TRBJ2-1; D unresolved. Germline V lookup: CDR1 SNHLY, CDR2 FYNNEI. This CDR3 comprises 11 residues. Trimming left V 2 bases short and J 8 bases short, with 4 bases between. In DNA form, the CDR3 reads TGTGCCAGCAGTGAAATAGATGAGCAGTTCTTC. Its protein product is CASSEIDEQFF. Complete variable domain (other parts from reference TRBV2 and TRBJ2-1): EPEVTQTPSHQVTQMGQEVILRCVPISNHLYFYWYRQILGQKVEFLVSFYNNEISEKSEIFDDQFSVERPDGSNFTLKIRSTKLEDSAMYFCASSEIDEQFFGPGTRLTVL.

The chain recombines TRBV7-2 with TRBJ2-7; D is perhaps TRBD1 or TRBD2 (5 bases each). This CDR3 has 14 residues. V lost 2 bases and J 3 bases, leaving 11 bases between the germline ends. The germline V gene has CDR1 SGHTA and CDR2 FQGNSA. The CDR3 nucleotides are TGTGCCAGCAGCTTATCCGGGACCCGCTACGAGCAGTACTTC. The encoded protein is CASSLSGTRYEQYF.

The chain recombines TRBV3-1 with TRBJ2-5; 9 positions match TRBD1. The CDR3 is 15 residues long. Germline V CDR1 and CDR2: LGHDT, YNNKEL (reference sequence). The trim removed 4 bases at V and 6 bases at J, leaving 9 bases unmatched. In nucleotides, the CDR3 is TGTGCCAGCAGCCTCCCGGGACAGGGATTGAAGACCCAGTACTTC. Encoded protein: CASSLPGQGLKTQYF.

This chain uses TRBV2 with TRBJ2-7; 7 bases line up with TRBD1. This CDR3 spans 14 amino acids. The V and J ends lost 4 bases and 3 bases, in that order; junction bases with no gene match: 6. Germline V CDR1 and CDR2: SNHLY, FYNNEI. CDR3 sequence reads: CASSAVGQDYEQYF. The CDR3 region has the DNA TGTGCCAGCAGTGCAGTTGGACAGGACTACGAGCAGTACTTC. Combining the CDR3 with reference TRBV2 and TRBJ2-7 gives the whole variable domain EPEVTQTPSHQVTQMGQEVILRCVPISNHLYFYWYRQILGQKVEFLVSFYNNEISEKSEIFDDQFSVERPDGSNFTLKIRSTKLEDSAMYFCASSAVGQDYEQYFGPGTRLTVT.

The rearrangement uses TRBV6-2 or TRBV6-3 and TRBJ2-2; D possibly matches TRBD1 or TRBD2 (5 bases each). This CDR3 has 14 residues. Germline-derived CDR1 and CDR2 are MNHEY and SVGEGT. The V gene lost 5 bases and the J gene lost 3 bases, with 10 bases spanning the gap. CDR3 protein: CASSRDGDTGELFF. The CDR3 nucleotides are TGTGCCAGCAGTCGGGACGGGGACACCGGGGAGCTGTTTTTT.

The chain is built from TRBV7-2 and TRBJ2-3; TRBD2 matches at 7 bases. The CDR3 contains 16 residues. From germline, CDR1 is SGHTA and CDR2 FQGNSA. Trimming took 0 bases from V and 2 from J; bases not matched to a gene: 5. The DNA of the CDR3 is TGTGCCAGCAGCTTAGCGCCTAGCGGAGCCACAGATACGCAGTATTTT. This translates into CASSLAPSGATDTQYF. Complete variable domain (other parts from reference TRBV7-2 and TRBJ2-3): GAGVSQSPSNKVTEKGKDVELRCDPISGHTALYWYRQSLGQGLEFLIYFQGNSAPDKSGLPSDRFSAERTGGSVSTLTIQRTQQEDSAVYLCASSLAPSGATDTQYFGPGTRLTVL.

This chain connects TRBV4-3 to TRBJ2-6; D gene unclear. V was cut by 1 base and J by 4 bases, with 17 bases left in between. The germline V gene encodes CDR1 LGHNA and CDR2 YSLEER. The CDR3 is made up of 18 amino acids. The CDR3 DNA reads as TGCGCCAGCAGCCAAGCCAAGATGCCCCCTTGGGGGGCCAACGTCCTGACTTTC. Protein product: CASSQAKMPPWGANVLTF.

V is TRBV6-1 and J is TRBJ1-2; D is undetermined. This CDR3 contains 19 residues. Germline V gene data show CDR1 as MNHNS and CDR2 as SASEGT. V lost 3 bases to trimming and J lost 8 bases, with 31 bases between them. CDR3 region: CASSDGRFLIVEGTRGYTF. CDR3 coding DNA: TGTGCCAGCAGTGACGGACGGTTCCTGATCGTGGAGGGAACTCGGGGCTACACCTTC.

The V gene is TRBV6-2 or TRBV6-3, the J gene TRBJ2-7; D remains ambiguous. The germline V gene encodes CDR1 MNHEY and CDR2 SVGEGT. The CDR3 covers 11 residues. V lost 2 bases, J lost 2 bases, and 1 base lay in between. The CDR3 protein is CASSYTYEQYF. In DNA, the CDR3 is TGTGCCAGCAGTTACACCTACGAGCAGTACTTC.

The chain links TRBV5-6 to TRBJ2-1; D is uncertain. The CDR3 extends over 14 amino acids. In germline, CDR1 is SGHDT, CDR2 YYEEEE. The V end was cut by 2 bases, the J end by 6 bases, with 12 bases between. CDR3 nucleotide sequence: TGTGCCAGCAGCTTCAATTCATTTTTCAATGAGCAGTTCTTC. Encoded protein: CASSFNSFFNEQFF.

The chain has TRBV2 and TRBJ2-7; 8 nucleotides match TRBD2. The CDR3 length is 13 residues. The germline V gene has CDR1 SNHLY and CDR2 FYNNEI. Unmatched junction bases numbered 5, after V lost 8 bases and J lost 2 bases. This CDR3 is CASRGGATYEQYF. CDR3 nucleotide sequence: TGTGCCAGCCGGGGGGGCGCGACCTACGAGCAGTACTTC.

The V gene is TRBV29-1, the J gene TRBJ1-5; D unclear. V lost 4 bases, J lost 5 bases, and 12 bases lay in between. The CDR3 contains 13 residues. Germline CDR1 reads SQVTM; CDR2 reads ANQGSEA. CDR3 protein: CSVVTGRDQPQHF. For the CDR3, the DNA is TGCAGCGTTGTTACGGGCAGAGATCAGCCCCAGCATTTT.

Of note for this clonotype: Compared with germline, one end of the junction differs, possibly owing to a read error. The chain uses TRBV12-3 or TRBV12-4 and TRBJ1-1; possible D gene TRBD1, 6 bases. This CDR3 is built from 14 residues. The CDR3 region has the DNA TGTGCCAGCCGCACAGGGACCGGAAACACTGAAGCTCTCTTT. Its protein is CASRTGTGNTEALF.

V gene TRBV4-1 combines with J gene TRBJ2-6; perhaps TRBD2 as D (5 bases). The CDR3 has 15 residues. V lost 8 bases and J 4 bases, leaving 15 bases between the germline ends. Germline V gene lookup returns CDR1 MGHRA and CDR2 YSYEKL. The CDR3 DNA reads TGCGCCAGCGGTCGTTCGGGGTCCGGGGCCAACGTCCTGACTTTC. Translation gives CASGRSGSGANVLTF.

The chain is built from TRBV11-2 and TRBJ1-4, with 10 bases identical to TRBD1. This CDR3 has 16 amino acids. The ends lost 5 bases at V and 7 bases at J; junction bases unmatched: 10. Germline CDR1 reads SGHAT; CDR2 reads FQNNGV. The CDR3 is CASSPRTDRGSEKLFF. The CDR3 nucleotides read TGTGCCAGCAGCCCGAGAACGGACAGGGGGAGTGAAAAACTGTTTTTT. The full variable domain, in which reference TRBV11-2 and TRBJ1-4 provide the parts outside the CDR3, is EAGVAQSPRYKIIEKRQSVAFWCNPISGHATLYWYQQILGQGPKLLIQFQNNGVVDDSQLPKDRFSAERLKGVDSTLKIQPAKLEDSAVYLCASSPRTDRGSEKLFFGSGTQLSVL.

J is TRBJ1-2 and V is TRBV4-1; 11 bases match TRBD1. The CDR3 runs 17 residues. The V gene's germline CDR1 is MGHRA and CDR2 YSYEKL. V was clipped by 0 bases and J by 8 bases; unmatched bases: 11. CDR3: CASSQDNSRTGGRGYTF. The DNA of the CDR3 is TGCGCCAGCAGCCAAGATAACTCAAGGACAGGGGGCAGGGGCTACACCTTC.

This sequence joins TRBV27 and TRBJ2-5, with D possibly being TRBD1 (6 bases). The germline V and J ends were trimmed by 6 bases and 5 bases, with 16 bases remaining between them. The germline gives CDR1 MNHEY, CDR2 SMNVEV (reference sequence). The length of the CDR3 is 14 residues. The CDR3 nucleotides are TGTGCCAGCAGGAAAAAACAGGGTTCTGAGACCCAGTACTTC. Translating gives CASRKKQGSETQYF.

This chain uses TRBV2 with TRBJ2-2; D uncertain. The CDR3 loop spans 11 amino acids. Germline lookup yields CDR1 SNHLY and CDR2 FYNNEI. V lost 6 bases, J lost 3 bases, and 2 bases lay in between. DNA of the CDR3: TGTGCCAGCAGGTACACCGGGGAGCTGTTTTTT. Translating gives CASRYTGELFF.

Only one count was recorded for this clonotype. CDR3 residues: CSARTGTGGEYEQYF. CDR3 nucleotide sequence: TGCAGTGCTAGAACCGGGACAGGGGGCGAGTACGAGCAGTACTTC. The rearrangement uses TRBV20-1 and TRBJ2-7; 12 nucleotides match TRBD1. V lost 2 bases and J lost 4; bases outside the gene matches: 6. The CDR3 is 15 amino acids. CDR1 DFQATT and CDR2 SNEGSKA come from the germline V gene (reference sequence).

The chain combines TRBV19 with TRBJ1-5, with 8 bases that match TRBD1. The CDR3 consists of 15 residues. Germline values: CDR1 LNHDA, CDR2 SQIVND (reference sequence). The ends lost 6 bases at V and 2 bases at J; junction bases unmatched: 6. This chain's CDR3 is CASRPGGQGNQPQHF. The CDR3 nucleotides are TGTGCCAGTAGACCGGGGGGACAGGGCAATCAGCCCCAGCATTTT.

V is TRBV20-1 and J is TRBJ2-5, with 11 bases lining up with TRBD2. The CDR3 runs to 20 residues. CDR1 and CDR2 (germline): DFQATT, SNEGSKA (reference sequence). The ends lost 3 bases at V and 2 bases at J; junction bases unmatched: 20. CDR3 residues: CSARVSTSGDLFAIQETQYF. The CDR3 DNA reads TGCAGTGCTAGGGTTTCGACTAGCGGGGATCTCTTCGCCATTCAAGAGACCCAGTACTTC.

CDR3 sequence reads: CALGEDEQYF. Here the CDR3 DNA reads TGTGCCCTCGGGGAGGACGAGCAGTACTTC. The V gene is TRBV2, the J gene TRBJ2-7; weak D call: TRBD2 (6 bases). Germline V gives CDR1 SNHLY, CDR2 FYNNEI. With 11 bases removed from V and 5 bases from J, the gap between germline ends came to 10 bases. CDR3 length equals 10 residues.

V is TRBV3-1 and J is TRBJ1-4; D is undetermined. V shed 6 bases and J shed 3 bases, with 11 bases lying between them. The germline CDR1 and CDR2 sequences are LGHDT and YNNKEL (reference sequence). The CDR3 sequence is 14 residues long. Here the CDR3 reads CASREDASNEKLFF. The CDR3 nucleotides are TGTGCCAGCAGAGAGGACGCCTCTAATGAAAAACTGTTTTTT.